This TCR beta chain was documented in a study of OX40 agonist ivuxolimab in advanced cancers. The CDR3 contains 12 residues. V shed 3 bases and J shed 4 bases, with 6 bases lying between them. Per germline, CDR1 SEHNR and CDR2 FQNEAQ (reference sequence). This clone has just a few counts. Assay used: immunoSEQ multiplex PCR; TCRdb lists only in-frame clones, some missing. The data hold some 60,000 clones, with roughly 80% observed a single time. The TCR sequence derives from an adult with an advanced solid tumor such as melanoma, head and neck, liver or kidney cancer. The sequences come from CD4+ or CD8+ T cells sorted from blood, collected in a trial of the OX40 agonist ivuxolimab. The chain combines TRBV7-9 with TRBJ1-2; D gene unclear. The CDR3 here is CASSFNSYGYTF. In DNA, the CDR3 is TGTGCCAGCAGCTTCAACAGCTATGGCTACACCTTC. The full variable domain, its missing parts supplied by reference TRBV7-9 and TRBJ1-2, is DTGVSQNPRHKITKRGQNVTFRCDPISEHNRLYWYRQTLGQGPEFLTYFQNEAQLEKSRLLSDRFSAERPKGSFSTLEIQRTEQGDSAMYLCASSFNSYGYTFGSGTRLTVV.